Below, 32 T cell receptor beta chains from the same sample are listed, as sequenced in a study of OX40 agonist ivuxolimab in advanced cancers. Sequenced by immunoSEQ multiplex PCR; TCRdb stores in-frame clones only, minus some. The sample contains fewer than 85,000 clones, roughly nine tenths of which appear only once. Sequencing used CD4+ or CD8+ T cells sorted from blood, obtained in a trial of the OX40 agonist ivuxolimab. The receptors shown here come from an adult with an advanced solid tumor such as melanoma, head and neck, liver or kidney cancer.

V is TRBV6-5 and J is TRBJ1-5, with TRBD1 identical over 7 bases. The J segment lost 9 bases and the V segment lost 5 bases, leaving 10 bases of the junction unmatched. The germline gives CDR1 MNHEY, CDR2 SVGAGI. The CDR3 is 14 amino acids. CDR3 loop: CASSQRGREAPQHF. CDR3 nucleotides: TGTGCCAGCAGTCAGAGGGGGCGTGAGGCGCCCCAGCATTTT.

The chain combines TRBV19 with TRBJ2-2; D gene ambiguous. V lost 6 bases to trimming and J lost 2 bases, with 10 bases between them. The germline gives CDR1 LNHDA, CDR2 SQIVND (reference sequence). The CDR3 has 14 residues. The CDR3 loop is CASRTVTNTGELFF. In DNA form, the CDR3 reads TGTGCCAGTAGGACGGTGACTAACACCGGGGAGCTGTTTTTT.

The chain is built from TRBV4-1 and TRBJ2-1; TRBD2 matches at 10 bases. J lost 4 bases, V lost 4 bases, and 4 bases had no gene match. The CDR3 is 15 residues long. Germline lookup yields CDR1 MGHRA and CDR2 YSYEKL. The CDR3 reads CASSPLAGGYNEQFF. The CDR3 nucleotides read TGCGCCAGCAGCCCATTAGCGGGGGGATACAATGAGCAGTTCTTC.

The chain employs TRBV6-5 and TRBJ1-2; possibly TRBD1 for D (5 bases). The CDR3 runs 14 residues. Germline values: CDR1 MNHEY, CDR2 SVGAGI. Between the trimmed V and J ends, which lost 7 bases and 4 bases, there was a span of 16 bases. The CDR3 sequence is CASTRGPRSYGYTF. In nucleotides, the CDR3 is TGTGCCAGCACCCGGGGACCGAGGAGCTATGGCTACACCTTC.

The chain has TRBV7-2 and TRBJ1-3; D not certain. The germline V gene encodes CDR1 SGHTA and CDR2 FQGNSA. The CDR3 totals 14 residues. Trimming removed 1 base from V and 3 bases from J, with 7 bases in between. The CDR3, as DNA: TGTGCCAGCAGCTTAGGTCCCCTTGGAAACACCATATATTTT. Translated: CASSLGPLGNTIYF.

The gene calls are TRBV19 and TRBJ1-4; D not certain. Trimming removed 11 bases at V and 0 bases at J, with 7 bases between. The germline CDR1 and CDR2 sequences are LNHDA and SQIVND (reference sequence). The CDR3 has 12 amino acids. CDR3 sequence: CAVLSTNEKLFF. CDR3 DNA: TGTGCCGTGTTGTCAACTAATGAAAAACTGTTTTTT.

J is TRBJ1-1 and V is TRBV5-6; D not certain. CDR1 and CDR2 from the germline V gene are SGHDT and YYEEEE. The ends were cut back, 1 base at V and 1 base at J, with 8 bases in the middle. The CDR3 covers 14 residues. The CDR3 sequence: CASSLRAGNTEAFF. The CDR3, as DNA: TGTGCCAGCAGCTTGAGGGCCGGGAACACTGAAGCTTTCTTT.

The chain combines TRBV6-1 with TRBJ1-2; 8 bases are a match to TRBD1. The CDR3 extends over 15 amino acids. The J segment lost 2 bases and the V segment lost 7 bases, leaving 9 bases of the junction unmatched. Germline CDR1 MNHNS, CDR2 SASEGT. The CDR3 DNA is TGTGCCAGCACCCCACGGACAGGGCAAAACTATGGCTACACCTTC. It encodes CASTPRTGQNYGYTF.

This chain links TRBV6-5 with TRBJ2-7; D is perhaps TRBD2 (6 bases). The germline V and J ends were trimmed by 5 bases and 3 bases, with 14 bases remaining between them. The CDR3 extends over 14 amino acids. Germline V lookup: CDR1 MNHEY, CDR2 SVGAGI. The CDR3 loop reads CASSHRLVLYEQYF. For the CDR3, the DNA is TGTGCCAGCAGTCACCGACTAGTCCTCTACGAGCAGTACTTC.

The chain has TRBV11-3 and TRBJ2-1; D remains unclear. Trimming took off 5 bases at V and 6 bases at J, with 14 bases between the two ends. This CDR3 spans 14 amino acids. Germline assignment: CDR1 SGHNT and CDR2 YENEEA. Here the CDR3 reads CASSTSLLSNEQFF. The CDR3 DNA follows: TGTGCCAGCAGCACAAGCCTCCTGTCCAATGAGCAGTTCTTC.

The gene calls are TRBV18 and TRBJ2-7; TRBD1 matches 10 bases. Per germline, CDR1 KGHSH and CDR2 LQKENI. The CDR3 contains 15 residues. Unmatched junction bases numbered 5, after V lost 0 bases and J lost 6 bases. The CDR3 nucleotides are TGTGCCAGCTCACCACCCGGACAGGGGGGATTCGAGCAGTACTTC. It translates to CASSPPGQGGFEQYF.

This chain connects TRBV11-1 to TRBJ2-7; a possible D gene is TRBD2 (5 bases). Germline V gene lookup returns CDR1 SGHAT and CDR2 FQDESV (reference sequence). V was shortened by 2 bases and J by 5 bases, with 13 bases between the two germline ends. CDR3 length equals 14 residues. In DNA form, the CDR3 reads TGTGCCAGCAGCTTAACCCCCGGGATCCACGAGCAGTACTTC. Protein product: CASSLTPGIHEQYF.

The chain links TRBV14 to TRBJ2-1; D assignment may be TRBD1 or TRBD2 (5 bases each). Trimming removed 2 bases from V and 14 bases from J, with 13 bases in between. The germline gives CDR1 SGHDN, CDR2 FVKESK. CDR3 length equals 12 residues. The CDR3 region is CASSQNRGPKFF. The DNA of the CDR3 is TGTGCCAGCAGCCAAAATCGGGGACCGAAGTTCTTC.

The CDR3 here is CASSSGLANEQFF. DNA of the CDR3: TGTGCCAGCAGCTCGGGACTAGCGAATGAGCAGTTCTTC. This rearrangement joins TRBV7-3 to TRBJ2-1, with 10 bases aligning to TRBD2. The germline V gene encodes CDR1 SGHTA and CDR2 FQGTGA. This CDR3 has 13 residues. Trimming at V came to 4 bases and at J to 7 bases, leaving 1 base not matched to a gene. The variable domain in full, with the rest retrieved from reference TRBV7-3 and TRBJ2-1, is GAGVSQTPSNKVTEKGKYVELRCDPISGHTALYWYRQSLGQGPEFLIYFQGTGAADDSGLPNDRFFAVRPEGSVSTLKIQRTERGDSAVYLCASSSGLANEQFFGPGTRLTVL.

The rearrangement joins TRBV7-9 to TRBJ2-1; 8 nucleotides match TRBD2. Unmatched junction bases numbered 8, after V lost 5 bases and J lost 8 bases. This CDR3 has 14 amino acids. Germline lookup yields CDR1 SEHNR and CDR2 FQNEAQ (reference sequence). Here the CDR3 reads CASSVGLDPDEQFF. CDR3 DNA: TGTGCCAGCAGCGTGGGACTAGACCCCGATGAGCAGTTCTTC.

The chain carries TRBV5-1 and TRBJ2-3, with D possibly TRBD2 on 7 matching bases. This CDR3 comprises 14 residues. Germline-derived CDR1 and CDR2 are SGHRS and YFSETQ. Trimming shortened V by 7 bases and J by 5 bases, and 17 bases separated the two germline ends. The CDR3 region has the DNA TGCGCCAGCGCTGAGGGGGGGGCAAAAGATACGCAGTATTTT. As protein: CASAEGGAKDTQYF.

This clone is a singleton in its sample. The rearrangement links TRBV9 to TRBJ2-3; 7 bases line up with TRBD2. Trimming at V came to 2 bases and at J to 4 bases, leaving 10 bases not matched to a gene. CDR1 and CDR2 (germline): SGDLS, YYNGEE. The CDR3 runs 16 residues. The CDR3 region has the DNA TGTGCCAGCAGCGTCGGTGGACTAGATGGGGCAGATACGCAGTATTTT. It is translated as CASSVGGLDGADTQYF.

The V gene is TRBV5-1, the J gene TRBJ1-1; TRBD1 matches 7 bases. V gave up 3 bases and J gave up 0 bases; unmatched junction bases: 2. This CDR3 spans 14 amino acids. The V gene's germline CDR1 is SGHRS and CDR2 YFSETQ. CDR3: CASSSGQLNTEAFF. CDR3 nucleotide sequence: TGCGCCAGCAGCTCGGGACAGCTGAACACTGAAGCTTTCTTT.

This sequence joins TRBV20-1 and TRBJ1-2; D ambiguous. The CDR3 is 11 amino acids. Trimming took off 1 base at V and 7 bases at J, with 7 bases between the two ends. The germline CDR1 and CDR2 sequences are DFQATT and SNEGSKA (reference sequence). CDR3 nucleotide sequence: TGCAGTGCTAGAGTCGGGTCTGGCTACACCTTC. Translating it yields CSARVGSGYTF.

The chain joins TRBV4-1 to TRBJ2-5; 7 nucleotides align to TRBD1. The CDR3 sequence is 15 residues long. The germline V gene encodes CDR1 MGHRA and CDR2 YSYEKL. V gave up 0 bases and J gave up 7 bases; unmatched junction bases: 8. Here the CDR3 reads CASSQDPGTVGTQYF. CDR3 sequence (DNA): TGCGCCAGCAGCCAAGATCCCGGGACAGTGGGGACCCAGTACTTC.

The J gene is TRBJ1-1, the V gene TRBV11-2; 10 bases line up with TRBD1. Germline lookup yields CDR1 SGHAT and CDR2 FQNNGV. V shed 5 bases, J shed 4 bases, and the junction held 4 bases outside the gene matches. The length of the CDR3 is 14 residues. The CDR3 DNA follows: TGTGCCAGCAGCAACCGGGACAGGGGCACTGAAGCTTTCTTT. It translates to CASSNRDRGTEAFF.

The J gene is TRBJ2-2, the V gene TRBV7-9; D not resolved. This CDR3 comprises 14 residues. Looked up from germline, CDR1 is SEHNR and CDR2 is FQNEAQ (reference sequence). Deletions cut 7 bases from V and 4 bases from J, with 13 bases between. CDR3 residues: CASTPNGATGELFF. In DNA form, the CDR3 reads TGTGCCAGCACCCCAAACGGAGCCACCGGGGAGCTGTTTTTT.

The V call is TRBV10-2, the J call TRBJ1-5, with a possible D match to TRBD1 (5 bases). Germline loops: CDR1 WSHSY, CDR2 SAAADI. The CDR3 has 13 amino acids. Trimming cost V 8 bases and J 5 bases, with 13 bases left between them. In DNA form, the CDR3 reads TGCGCCAGCCAGCGGCAGGGCGATCAGCCCCAGCATTTT. The encoded protein is CASQRQGDQPQHF.

This chain links TRBV6-5 with TRBJ1-1, with 7 bases that match TRBD1. From germline, CDR1 is MNHEY and CDR2 SVGAGI. The V segment lost 6 bases and the J segment 3 bases; nucleotides outside the gene matches: 10. This CDR3 spans 15 amino acids. The CDR3 protein is CASSPRQGWYTEAFF. The CDR3 DNA reads TGTGCCAGCAGCCCTCGACAGGGATGGTACACTGAAGCTTTCTTT.

The genes are TRBV12-5 and TRBJ2-6; D is ambiguous. The V and J ends lost 5 bases and 0 bases respectively, with 11 bases between them. This CDR3 contains 16 residues. Germline loops: CDR1 LGHNT, CDR2 FRNRAP. The CDR3 nucleotides read TGTGCTAGTGGTCCTCCCAGTTTCTCTGGGGCCAACGTCCTGACTTTC. Encoded protein: CASGPPSFSGANVLTF.

The chain combines TRBV10-1 with TRBJ2-7; possible D gene TRBD2, 6 bases. CDR1 is WNHNN and CDR2 is SYGVQD in the germline V gene (reference sequence). The length of the CDR3 is 14 residues. V shed 0 bases and J shed 5 bases, with 11 bases lying between them. The CDR3 bases are TGCGCCAGCAGTGAGTCAGGAGGGGTGGACGAGCAGTACTTC. Encoded protein: CASSESGGVDEQYF.

This rearrangement joins TRBV5-5 to TRBJ2-1; the match to TRBD2 covers 9 bases. The V segment lost 2 bases and the J segment 7 bases; nucleotides outside the gene matches: 4. This CDR3 region has 14 residues. The germline CDR1 and CDR2 sequences are SGHKS and YYEKEE (reference sequence). The CDR3 DNA is TGTGCCAGCAGCTTTATAGCGGGAGATAATGAGCAGTTCTTC. Protein: CASSFIAGDNEQFF.

The CDR3, as DNA: TGTGCCAGCAGGGCGGGGATGTGGGAGCAGTACTTC. Its translation: CASRAGMWEQYF. The chain combines TRBV6-6 with TRBJ2-7; D possibly corresponds to TRBD2 (6 bases). V dropped 6 bases and J dropped 7 bases, with 13 bases sitting between them. CDR1 and CDR2 (germline): MNHNY, SVGAGI (reference sequence). This CDR3 has 12 residues.

This clone occurred a few times. The chain joins TRBV6-1 to TRBJ1-6, with no clear D. Trimming removed 4 bases at V and 6 bases at J, with 19 bases between. The CDR3 has 17 residues. The germline V gene has CDR1 MNHNS and CDR2 SASEGT. The CDR3 DNA reads TGTGCCAGCAGTGGGCCGGGTAGCCTAAACTTTAATTCACCCCTCCACTTT. Its translation: CASSGPGSLNFNSPLHF.

In its sample, this clone was seen a few times. The chain is built from TRBV25-1 and TRBJ2-3; D is perhaps TRBD2 (7 bases). The CDR3 has 12 residues. The germline V gene encodes CDR1 MGHDK and CDR2 SYGVNS. The V end was cut by 7 bases, the J end by 9 bases, with 14 bases between. CDR3 nucleotides: TGTGCCAGCAAGGGGGGGTTTTCGACGCAGTATTTT. Translating gives CASKGGFSTQYF.

The chain recombines TRBV7-2 with TRBJ2-3; D not resolved. The V and J ends lost 5 bases and 6 bases respectively, with 6 bases between them. Germline lookup yields CDR1 SGHTA and CDR2 FQGNSA. This CDR3 region has 11 residues. CDR3 in DNA: TGTGCCAGCAGCGTAGGGGATACGCAGTATTTT. Its translation: CASSVGDTQYF.

This chain joins TRBV6-5 and TRBJ2-3; the match to TRBD1 covers 9 bases. In germline, CDR1 is MNHEY, CDR2 SVGAGI. The CDR3 has 14 residues. V shed 7 bases, J shed 3 bases, and the junction held 5 bases outside the gene matches. This CDR3 is CASNRGQGTDTQYF. DNA for the CDR3: TGTGCCAGCAACCGGGGACAGGGAACAGATACGCAGTATTTT.